The 21 T cell receptor beta chains reported below all come from one sample, sequenced in a study of response to subunit inactivated influenza vaccine. TCRdb re-analysed the RT-PCR reads in MiXCR, keeping a single row per CDR3 protein. The sample yields 400,000 to 650,000 distinct CDR3 sequences, about 7.2% seen once. Here the sequenced sample was PBMCs from blood, taken less than 25 months after vaccination. The receptors originated from a man aged 50 to 69 who received an inactivated influenza vaccine.

This clonotype was observed a few times. The chain is built from TRBV7-8 and TRBJ2-2; weak D call: TRBD2 (7 bases). Trimming pared 2 bases from V and 4 bases from J, leaving 11 bases between. The CDR3 has 15 amino acids. Germline-derived CDR1 and CDR2 are SGHVS and FQNEAQ. The DNA of the CDR3 is TGTGCCAGCAGCTTAAGGGGGGGGATCACCGGGGAGCTGTTTTTT. Translation: CASSLRGGITGELFF.

This clonotype was seen repeatedly, ten times or more. This chain links TRBV9 with TRBJ2-3; the match to TRBD2 covers 7 bases. This CDR3 has 17 residues. The J segment lost 2 bases and the V segment lost 4 bases, leaving 13 bases of the junction unmatched. Germline loops: CDR1 SGDLS, CDR2 YYNGEE. The CDR3 sequence: CASSPLRRGSTTDTQYF. The CDR3 DNA is TGTGCCAGCAGCCCCCTCCGGCGGGGGTCCACCACAGATACGCAGTATTTT.

The chain links TRBV10-3 to TRBJ1-3; TRBD1 matches 7 bases. V lost 5 bases to trimming and J lost 2 bases; unmatched junction nucleotides: 6. Looked up from germline, CDR1 is ENHRY and CDR2 is SYGVKD. The CDR3 consists of 15 residues. The CDR3 nucleotides are TGTGCCATCAGTCCCGACAGGGAAGCTGGAAACACCATATATTTT. Its translation: CAISPDREAGNTIYF.

This clonotype was seen only a few times. V gene TRBV7-9 combines with J gene TRBJ2-1; D may be TRBD2 (5 bases). V was pared by 2 bases and J by 8 bases, with 13 bases between. Germline values: CDR1 SEHNR, CDR2 FQNEAQ (reference sequence). The CDR3 loop spans 14 amino acids. The CDR3 coding sequence is TGTGCCAGCAGCTTATTAGCGTTTGTTGATGAGCAGTTCTTC. Translation gives CASSLLAFVDEQFF.

The table lists this clonotype with many counts. The genes are TRBV6-1 and TRBJ1-1; TRBD1 matches at 9 bases. CDR1 and CDR2 from the germline V gene are MNHNS and SASEGT. The CDR3 totals 13 residues. Unmatched junction bases numbered 2, after V lost 7 bases and J lost 2 bases. CDR3 nucleotides: TGTGCCAGCACGACAGGGGGTAACACTGAAGCTTTCTTT. It encodes CASTTGGNTEAFF.

This clonotype was seen a handful of times. This chain joins TRBV5-6 and TRBJ2-2; no firm D call. This CDR3 has 15 amino acids. V lost 5 bases and J 3 bases, leaving 14 bases between the germline ends. The germline gives CDR1 SGHDT, CDR2 YYEEEE. The CDR3 loop is CASRPRSGYTGELFF. The CDR3 nucleotides read TGTGCCAGCAGGCCCCGATCTGGGTACACCGGGGAGCTGTTTTTT.

This clonotype was detected many times. V and J are TRBV11-2 and TRBJ2-7; D remains ambiguous. Trimming stripped 1 base from V and 5 bases from J, with 9 bases between. CDR3 length: 13 amino acids. The V gene's germline CDR1 is SGHAT and CDR2 FQNNGV. The CDR3 DNA reads as TGTGCCAGCAGCTTAGGTGGGCTGGACGAGCAGTACTTC. The encoded protein is CASSLGGLDEQYF.

V and J are TRBV7-9 and TRBJ2-1; 8 bases map to TRBD1. Germline V gives CDR1 SEHNR, CDR2 FQNEAQ (reference sequence). The CDR3 is 16 residues long. The junction had 9 bases not matched to a gene; V was cut back by 3 bases and J by 5 bases. CDR3 in amino acids: CASSFGQGPPHNEQFF. CDR3 coding DNA: TGTGCCAGCAGCTTCGGACAGGGCCCCCCCCACAATGAGCAGTTCTTC.

V usage is TRBV5-8 and J usage is TRBJ1-6; 7 bases fit TRBD1. Per germline, CDR1 SGHTS and CDR2 YDEGEE. J gave up 5 bases and V 2 bases, and 13 bases lay outside the gene matches. The length of the CDR3 is 18 residues. CDR3 in DNA: TGTGCCAGCAGCTTAACAGGTTCCGGGACAGCTAATAATTCACCCCTCCACTTT. Protein product: CASSLTGSGTANNSPLHF.

The chain has TRBV18 and TRBJ2-7; TRBD1 matches 8 bases. V shed 5 bases and J 3 bases; nucleotides not matched to a gene: 3. The germline V gene encodes CDR1 KGHSH and CDR2 LQKENI. The CDR3 length is 13 residues. CDR3 residues: CASSTGTGYEQYF. In DNA form, the CDR3 reads TGTGCCAGCTCAACCGGGACAGGCTACGAGCAGTACTTC.

The table lists this clonotype with a few counts. The gene calls are TRBV5-4 and TRBJ2-5; TRBD2 agrees at 8 bases. Germline loops: CDR1 SGHNT, CDR2 YYREEE (reference sequence). The CDR3 extends over 17 amino acids. Losses at the gene ends were 0 bases for V and 3 bases for J; bases not matched to a gene: 10. CDR3 region: CASSLALASGSKETQYF. The DNA of the CDR3 is TGTGCCAGCAGCTTGGCTTTGGCTAGCGGGTCGAAAGAGACCCAGTACTTC.

The DNA of the CDR3 is TGCAGTGTACTCGGGCGCGGGGAAAAACTGTTTTTT. Protein sequence: CSVLGRGEKLFF. The rearrangement uses TRBV20-1 and TRBJ1-4; the D is unclear. The V end lost 7 bases, the J end lost 8 bases, and 14 bases lay between the germline ends. Germline CDR1 reads DFQATT; CDR2 reads SNEGSKA (reference sequence). This CDR3 contains 12 residues.

This clonotype was seen only a few times. This chain joins TRBV12-3 or TRBV12-4 and TRBJ2-1, with unresolved D. Trimming removed 6 bases from V and 1 base from J, with 10 bases in between. The CDR3 length is 14 residues. CDR3 loop: CASRRTVSYNEQFF. The CDR3 DNA sequence: TGTGCCAGCAGAAGAACAGTTTCCTACAATGAGCAGTTCTTC.

This clonotype was recorded a few times. This chain joins TRBV6-5 and TRBJ1-2; D not resolved. The V end lost 0 bases, the J end lost 7 bases, and 6 bases lay between the germline ends. The CDR3 covers 12 residues. Germline V gene lookup returns CDR1 MNHEY and CDR2 SVGAGI. The CDR3 loop is CASSYSGFGYTF. CDR3 bases: TGTGCCAGCAGTTACTCGGGGTTTGGCTACACCTTC.

Many counts were recorded for this clonotype. V gene TRBV28 combines with J gene TRBJ2-1; D unclear. The germline V gene encodes CDR1 MDHEN and CDR2 SYDVKM. The CDR3 extends over 18 amino acids. V was cut by 2 bases and J by 4 bases, with 21 bases left in between. The CDR3 spells CASSLGSRGAAGYNEQFF. As DNA, the CDR3 is TGTGCCAGCAGTTTAGGTAGTAGAGGCGCGGCAGGTTACAATGAGCAGTTCTTC.

This clonotype was counted only a few times. The J gene is TRBJ1-1, the V gene TRBV20-1; possibly TRBD1 for D (5 bases). V shed 3 bases and J shed 5 bases, with 7 bases lying between them. Germline V gene lookup returns CDR1 DFQATT and CDR2 SNEGSKA (reference sequence). There are 11 residues in the CDR3. The CDR3 nucleotides are TGCAGTGCTAGGGGGGTGACTGAAGCTTTCTTT. It specifies CSARGVTEAFF.

This clonotype was counted ten times or more. The rearrangement uses TRBV6-1 and TRBJ1-4; the D is unclear. The CDR3 totals 14 residues. Germline V lookup: CDR1 MNHNS, CDR2 SASEGT. The V and J ends lost 6 bases and 6 bases respectively, with 14 bases between them. The CDR3 DNA reads TGTGCCAGCAGACCCTGGGCAGGATATGAAAAACTGTTTTTT. This gives the protein CASRPWAGYEKLFF.

Only a few counts were recorded for this clonotype. The V gene is TRBV5-1, the J gene TRBJ2-3; 7 nucleotides line up with TRBD2. Per the germline V gene, CDR1 is SGHRS and CDR2 is YFSETQ. After removal of 0 bases from V and 5 bases from J, the junction contained 6 bases not matched to a gene. The CDR3 sequence is 15 residues long. CDR3 residues: CASSLESIAGDTQYF. As DNA, the CDR3 is TGCGCCAGCAGCTTGGAATCCATAGCGGGAGATACGCAGTATTTT.

V is TRBV9 and J is TRBJ2-1; the match to TRBD2 covers 7 bases. CDR1 SGDLS and CDR2 YYNGEE come from the germline V gene. The CDR3 is made up of 15 amino acids. V shed 0 bases and J 4 bases; nucleotides not matched to a gene: 4. For the CDR3, the DNA is TGTGCCAGCAGCGTAGCTAGCGGAGCGTACAATGAGCAGTTCTTC. Translated: CASSVASGAYNEQFF.

This clonotype has a handful of counts. The rearrangement links TRBV20-1 to TRBJ2-7, with 8 positions matching TRBD1. This CDR3 has 14 amino acids. The V and J ends lost 0 bases and 4 bases, in that order; junction bases with no gene match: 5. The germline CDR1 and CDR2 sequences are DFQATT and SNEGSKA (reference sequence). CDR3 in amino acids: CSARDFGQGYEQYF. The CDR3 nucleotides read TGCAGTGCTAGAGATTTTGGACAGGGATACGAGCAGTACTTC.

Ten or more counts support this clonotype. The V and J genes are TRBV4-3 and TRBJ2-7; no reliable D call. V lost 0 bases, J lost 3 bases, and 15 bases lay in between. The length of the CDR3 is 16 residues. The V gene's germline CDR1 is LGHNA and CDR2 YSLEER. The CDR3 sequence: CASSQDISRRIYEQYF. DNA of the CDR3: TGCGCCAGCAGCCAAGATATCTCCCGAAGGATCTACGAGCAGTACTTC.